This TCR beta chain emerged from a study of blood T cells in healthy people across ages. Trimming stripped 4 bases from V and 5 bases from J, with 13 bases between. This CDR3 is built from 13 residues. Per germline, CDR1 SQVTM and CDR2 ANQGSEA. Combining a sample-barcoded 5' primer with a J-beta primer mix, a second PCR ran for about 6 to 12 cycles. One entry per CDR3 protein results from TCRdb running MiXCR on the 5' RACE reads. The sample comprises 1.8 million or so distinct CDR3 sequences, roughly two fifths of which are singletons, and roughly 24% rests with the top ten. The receptor was isolated from a human donor in good health. This sequence joins TRBV29-1 and TRBJ2-3, with D possibly TRBD2 on 6 matching bases. The sample comprised blood. In nucleotides, the CDR3 is TGCAGCGTTGCCCCACTGACTAGAGATACGCAGTATTTT. Amino acid sequence: CSVAPLTRDTQYF.